Listed below are T cell receptor beta chains from one sample, sequenced in a study of control samples from healthy donors and cancer patients. Assay: immunoSEQ multiplex PCR; the TCRdb copy retains only in-frame clones and omits some. The data show about 92,000 clones, around 82% seen once. Specimen: blood. The receptor source for this set is a woman aged 55-70 years in good health. The CDR3 runs from the conserved cysteine through the conserved F or W. D genes are given only for firm matches. Clone size appears in some rows only: once, few, many, or a class for an expanded clone.

abundance: -
j_gene: TRBJ2-3
v_gene: TRBV5-1
d_gene: -
CDR3nt: TGCGCCAGCAGCGGCCTTGGGGTAGCCTTAAACTCAGATACGCAGTATTTT
CDR3aa: CASSGLGVALNSDTQYF

abundance: -
j_gene: TRBJ1-1
v_gene: TRBV14
d_gene: -
CDR3nt: TGTGCCAGCAGCCAAGAGTTGCTTTTGAACACTGAAGCTTTCTTT
CDR3aa: CASSQELLLNTEAFF

abundance: -
j_gene: TRBJ2-7
v_gene: TRBV11-2
d_gene: -
CDR3nt: TGTGCCAGCAGCTCTAGGTTATGGGGGGAAACCTACGAGCAGTACTTC
CDR3aa: CASSSRLWGETYEQYF

abundance: once
j_gene: TRBJ2-7
v_gene: TRBV14
d_gene: TRBD1
CDR3nt: TGTGCCAGCAGCCACCTGGACAGGGGGACCTACGAGCAGTACTTC
CDR3aa: CASSHLDRGTYEQYF

abundance: -
j_gene: TRBJ2-7
v_gene: TRBV19
d_gene: TRBD2
CDR3nt: TGTGCCAGTAGCAAACTAGCGGGAGACTTAGAGCAGTACTTC
CDR3aa: CASSKLAGDLEQYF

abundance: -
j_gene: TRBJ2-5
v_gene: TRBV13
d_gene: -
CDR3nt: TGTGCCAGCAGCTTAACTGAGACCCAGTACTTC
CDR3aa: CASSLTETQYF

abundance: few
j_gene: TRBJ2-1
v_gene: TRBV11-2
d_gene: TRBD1
CDR3nt: TGTGCCAGCAGCCCAGACAGGGGCGCTGAGCAGTTCTTC
CDR3aa: CASSPDRGAEQFF

abundance: -
j_gene: TRBJ2-2
v_gene: TRBV5-4
d_gene: TRBD2
CDR3nt: TGTGCCAGCAAGGAAGCGGGGGTCACCGGGGAGCTGTTTTTT
CDR3aa: CASKEAGVTGELFF

abundance: -
j_gene: TRBJ2-1
v_gene: TRBV5-1
d_gene: -
CDR3nt: TGCGCCAGCAGCTTAGGGGGACTCCGCTACAATGAGCAGTTCTTC
CDR3aa: CASSLGGLRYNEQFF

abundance: -
j_gene: TRBJ2-7
v_gene: TRBV3-1/TRBV3-2
d_gene: -
CDR3nt: TGTGCCAGCAGCCAAGACAGGGCCCGAAACTACGAGCAGTACTTC
CDR3aa: CASSQDRARNYEQYF

abundance: once
j_gene: TRBJ1-3
v_gene: TRBV29-1
d_gene: -
CDR3nt: TGCAGCGCCCTCCCGGGATCAGGAAACACCATATATTTT
CDR3aa: CSALPGSGNTIYF

abundance: -
j_gene: TRBJ1-1
v_gene: TRBV11-3
d_gene: -
CDR3nt: TGTGCCAGCAGCTTAGTTACGGGGCGTGAAGCTTTCTTT
CDR3aa: CASSLVTGREAFF

abundance: -
j_gene: TRBJ1-3
v_gene: TRBV6-5
d_gene: TRBD1
CDR3nt: TGTGCCAGCAGAGCCCTGACAGGGTCTGGAAACACCATATATTTT
CDR3aa: CASRALTGSGNTIYF

abundance: -
j_gene: TRBJ1-1
v_gene: TRBV6-5
d_gene: -
CDR3nt: TGTGCCAGCAGTTCGACAGGTAACACTGAAGCTTTCTTT
CDR3aa: CASSSTGNTEAFF

abundance: once
j_gene: TRBJ1-3
v_gene: TRBV10-3
d_gene: -
CDR3nt: TGTGCCATCAGTGATCCCCACGACAGCTCTGGAAACACCATATATTTT
CDR3aa: CAISDPHDSSGNTIYF

abundance: -
j_gene: TRBJ1-1
v_gene: TRBV18
d_gene: TRBD1
CDR3nt: TGTGCCAGCTCACCACGGGACAGGGTTTCTGAAGCTTTCTTT
CDR3aa: CASSPRDRVSEAFF

abundance: once
j_gene: TRBJ2-1
v_gene: TRBV5-4
d_gene: TRBD1
CDR3nt: TGTGCCAGCAGGCACAGGGGGGAGGTTAATGAGCAGTTCTTC
CDR3aa: CASRHRGEVNEQFF

abundance: -
j_gene: TRBJ1-4
v_gene: TRBV6-5
d_gene: TRBD1
CDR3nt: TGTGCCAGCAGAACAAGGGGGCGTGATGAAAAACTGTTTTTT
CDR3aa: CASRTRGRDEKLFF

abundance: -
j_gene: TRBJ2-1
v_gene: TRBV10-3
d_gene: -
CDR3nt: TGTGCCATCAGTGAACACGGGTACAATGAGCAGTTCTTC
CDR3aa: CAISEHGYNEQFF

abundance: -
j_gene: TRBJ2-3
v_gene: TRBV29-1
d_gene: -
CDR3nt: TGCAGCGTCGCCGAGGGTAAGACAGATACGCAGTATTTT
CDR3aa: CSVAEGKTDTQYF

abundance: few
j_gene: TRBJ2-2
v_gene: TRBV10-3
d_gene: -
CDR3nt: TGTGCCATCAGGGCGGGGCTAGGAAACACCGGGGAGCTGTTTTTT
CDR3aa: CAIRAGLGNTGELFF

abundance: -
j_gene: TRBJ2-2
v_gene: TRBV15
d_gene: -
CDR3nt: TGTGCCACCAGCAGTTCCCGGGGATTGAACACCGGGGAGCTGTTTTTT
CDR3aa: CATSSSRGLNTGELFF

abundance: -
j_gene: TRBJ2-1
v_gene: TRBV6-4
d_gene: TRBD2
CDR3nt: TGTGCCAGCAGCCGGTTGGGGACTAGCGGGAGTCCCTACAATGAGCAGTTCTTC
CDR3aa: CASSRLGTSGSPYNEQFF

abundance: -
j_gene: TRBJ1-2
v_gene: TRBV5-1
d_gene: -
CDR3nt: TGCGCCAGCAGCTTGAACTGGGGGAATAACTATGGCTACACCTTC
CDR3aa: CASSLNWGNNYGYTF

abundance: -
j_gene: TRBJ1-1
v_gene: TRBV7-9
d_gene: TRBD1
CDR3nt: TGTGCCAGCAGCAAGGGACAGGGTGCTGTGAACACTGAAGCTTTCTTT
CDR3aa: CASSKGQGAVNTEAFF

abundance: -
j_gene: TRBJ2-1
v_gene: TRBV27
d_gene: TRBD2
CDR3nt: TGTGCCAGCACCCAAAGAACGGGGGGTGAGCAGTTCTTC
CDR3aa: CASTQRTGGEQFF

abundance: -
j_gene: TRBJ2-1
v_gene: TRBV19
d_gene: -
CDR3nt: TGTGCCAGTAGTCCACCCCAGGGGAGCTCCTACAATGAGCAGTTCTTC
CDR3aa: CASSPPQGSSYNEQFF

abundance: -
j_gene: TRBJ1-6
v_gene: TRBV28
d_gene: -
CDR3nt: TGTGCCAGCAGTCCCTCCCGAGGGAATAATTCACCCCTCCACTTT
CDR3aa: CASSPSRGNNSPLHF

abundance: -
j_gene: TRBJ1-2
v_gene: TRBV28
d_gene: -
CDR3nt: TGTGCCAGCAGACCCCCCGAGGGGACCCGCTATGGCTACACCTTC
CDR3aa: CASRPPEGTRYGYTF

abundance: -
j_gene: TRBJ1-2
v_gene: TRBV6-5
d_gene: -
CDR3nt: TGTGCCAGCAGTTACTCCGGAGGGCCCTCAGGCTATGGCTACACCTTC
CDR3aa: CASSYSGGPSGYGYTF

abundance: -
j_gene: TRBJ2-3
v_gene: TRBV7-2
d_gene: -
CDR3nt: TGTGCCAGCAGCTTAGAAAGGGGGGCGGCAGATACGCAGTATTTT
CDR3aa: CASSLERGAADTQYF

abundance: -
j_gene: TRBJ1-1
v_gene: TRBV10-1
d_gene: -
CDR3nt: TGCGCCAGCAGTGAGGGCCCTTGGGGTGAAGCTTTCTTT
CDR3aa: CASSEGPWGEAFF

abundance: -
j_gene: TRBJ1-2
v_gene: TRBV11-2
d_gene: TRBD1
CDR3nt: TGTGCCAGCAGCTTAGCCGCGACAGGGACCAATAACTATGGCTACACCTTC
CDR3aa: CASSLAATGTNNYGYTF

abundance: -
j_gene: TRBJ1-1
v_gene: TRBV10-3
d_gene: -
CDR3nt: TGTGCCATCACCGCACAGATTAACTCGAACACTGAAGCTTTCTTT
CDR3aa: CAITAQINSNTEAFF

abundance: -
j_gene: TRBJ1-5
v_gene: TRBV19
d_gene: -
CDR3nt: TGTGCCAGTAGCGCCTTAGGTTGGGGTGGGAGCAATCAGCCCCAGCATTTT
CDR3aa: CASSALGWGGSNQPQHF

abundance: -
j_gene: TRBJ2-5
v_gene: TRBV5-1
d_gene: -
CDR3nt: TGCGCCAGCAGCTTGCTAAATGGGGAAGAGACCCAGTACTTC
CDR3aa: CASSLLNGEETQYF

abundance: -
j_gene: TRBJ2-3
v_gene: TRBV7-9
d_gene: TRBD2
CDR3nt: TGTGCCAGCAGCTACTCTAGCGGAGATACGCAGTATTTT
CDR3aa: CASSYSSGDTQYF

abundance: -
j_gene: TRBJ2-7
v_gene: TRBV11-2
d_gene: TRBD2
CDR3nt: TGTGCCAGCAGCCCCCGGGGCGGGAGTCGGTACGAGCAGTACTTC
CDR3aa: CASSPRGGSRYEQYF

abundance: -
j_gene: TRBJ2-3
v_gene: TRBV6-1
d_gene: TRBD1
CDR3nt: TGTGCCAGCAGTGGGGACAGGGGGCGCGGCACAGATACGCAGTATTTT
CDR3aa: CASSGDRGRGTDTQYF

abundance: -
j_gene: TRBJ1-2
v_gene: TRBV19
d_gene: -
CDR3nt: TGTGCCAGTAGTGCGATCGGGCAGGGCTATGGCTACACCTTC
CDR3aa: CASSAIGQGYGYTF

abundance: few
j_gene: TRBJ2-3
v_gene: TRBV19
d_gene: TRBD2
CDR3nt: TGTGCCAGTAGTACCCAAGCGGGACCTTTTCAGGATACGCAGTATTTT
CDR3aa: CASSTQAGPFQDTQYF

abundance: -
j_gene: TRBJ2-1
v_gene: TRBV12-3/TRBV12-4
d_gene: -
CDR3nt: TGTGCCAGCAGTTTAACTCCGAGCTATGAGCAGTTCTTC
CDR3aa: CASSLTPSYEQFF

abundance: -
j_gene: TRBJ2-1
v_gene: TRBV12-3/TRBV12-4
d_gene: -
CDR3nt: TGTGCCAGCAGTTTCCCGGGGAATGAGCAGTTCTTC
CDR3aa: CASSFPGNEQFF

abundance: -
j_gene: TRBJ1-5
v_gene: TRBV18
d_gene: -
CDR3nt: TGTGCCAGCTCACAGCGTATGACCGGGGCAGTCGATCAGCCCCAGCATTTT
CDR3aa: CASSQRMTGAVDQPQHF

abundance: -
j_gene: TRBJ2-5
v_gene: TRBV5-6
d_gene: TRBD1
CDR3nt: TGTGCCAGCAACCGACAGGGAGCAGTAGGCCGAGAGACCCAGTACTTC
CDR3aa: CASNRQGAVGRETQYF

abundance: -
j_gene: TRBJ1-5
v_gene: TRBV13
d_gene: -
CDR3nt: TGTGCCCCAGAGGAGGGGTGGGGGGATCAGCCCCAGCATTTT
CDR3aa: CAPEEGWGDQPQHF

abundance: -
j_gene: TRBJ1-2
v_gene: TRBV9
d_gene: TRBD1
CDR3nt: TGTGCCAGCAGCTCAAGACAGGGGTATGGCTACACCTTC
CDR3aa: CASSSRQGYGYTF

abundance: few
j_gene: TRBJ2-1
v_gene: TRBV19
d_gene: -
CDR3nt: TGTGCCAGTAGTATAACCACAGACCCCTACAATGAGCAGTTCTTC
CDR3aa: CASSITTDPYNEQFF

abundance: -
j_gene: TRBJ2-5
v_gene: TRBV27
d_gene: TRBD2
CDR3nt: TGTGCCAGCAGTTTATCGGTTGGCGGGAGAGAGACCCAGTACTTC
CDR3aa: CASSLSVGGRETQYF

abundance: -
j_gene: TRBJ2-7
v_gene: TRBV6-5
d_gene: TRBD2
CDR3nt: TGTGCCAGCAGTCCTACTAGCGGGCCTTCCTACGAGCAGTACTTC
CDR3aa: CASSPTSGPSYEQYF

abundance: -
j_gene: TRBJ2-2
v_gene: TRBV5-1
d_gene: -
CDR3nt: TGCGCCAGCAGCTTGGAGGTGTCCGGGGAGCTGTTTTTT
CDR3aa: CASSLEVSGELFF

abundance: few
j_gene: TRBJ1-1
v_gene: TRBV15
d_gene: TRBD1
CDR3nt: TGTGCCACCAGGACAGGGGGGAGGGACACTGAAGCTTTCTTT
CDR3aa: CATRTGGRDTEAFF

abundance: -
j_gene: TRBJ2-2
v_gene: TRBV5-1
d_gene: -
CDR3nt: TGCGCCAGCAGCTTGGACAGGGAAGGCGGGGAGCTGTTTTTT
CDR3aa: CASSLDREGGELFF

abundance: many
j_gene: TRBJ2-7
v_gene: TRBV5-4
d_gene: TRBD1
CDR3nt: TGTGCCAGCAGCCCCGGGACAGGGATCGCCGAGCAGTACTTC
CDR3aa: CASSPGTGIAEQYF

abundance: -
j_gene: TRBJ2-2
v_gene: TRBV7-6
d_gene: TRBD2
CDR3nt: TGTGCCAGCAGCTTATCTGGGGTAGCGGGACCCGGGGAGCTGTTTTTT
CDR3aa: CASSLSGVAGPGELFF

abundance: -
j_gene: TRBJ2-5
v_gene: TRBV28
d_gene: TRBD2
CDR3nt: TGTGCCAGTAAGGATACGGGGGGATCCCAAGAGACCCAGTACTTC
CDR3aa: CASKDTGGSQETQYF

abundance: once
j_gene: TRBJ1-2
v_gene: TRBV6-5
d_gene: -
CDR3nt: TGTGCCAGCAGGACACAGGGAGAGAGCGGCTACACCTTC
CDR3aa: CASRTQGESGYTF

abundance: -
j_gene: TRBJ2-5
v_gene: TRBV18
d_gene: TRBD1
CDR3nt: TGTGCCAGCTCACGGTATACAGGGGGAGAAGAGACCCAGTACTTC
CDR3aa: CASSRYTGGEETQYF